Presented here are 6 T cell receptor beta chains from one specimen sequenced in a study of T-cell memory formation after mild COVID-19. MiXCR, run by TCRdb on the 5' RACE reads, gives a single entry per CDR3 protein. Altogether approximately 250,000 distinct CDR3 sequences are present, 15% to 20% being singletons, with the ten largest covering roughly 23%. Source material: PBMCs or a T cell subset sorted from them (not recorded which). These receptors all come from a man aged 18-30 years who had mild COVID-19 (a few samples of this study predate the infection). Cell type and time point are not known.

Only a few counts were recorded for this clonotype. This chain connects TRBV12-3 or TRBV12-4 to TRBJ2-1; maybe TRBD2 (5 bases). The V and J ends lost 6 bases and 2 bases respectively, with 20 bases between them. This CDR3 has 17 residues. CDR3 DNA sequence: TGTGCCAGCAGCACCGGGATCACCCCCTACGCCTACAATGAGCAGTTCTTC. Its protein product is CASSTGITPYAYNEQFF.

The J gene is TRBJ1-5, the V gene TRBV7-8; D gene ambiguous. The CDR3 has 14 amino acids. Trimming removed 0 bases at V and 3 bases at J, with 6 bases between. Germline CDR1 SGHVS, CDR2 FQNEAQ. CDR3 in DNA: TGTGCCAGCAGCTTAGCGGGCATCAATCAGCCCCAGCATTTT. Translating gives CASSLAGINQPQHF.

The chain uses TRBV18 and TRBJ2-7; 10 bases agree with TRBD1. Germline V CDR1 and CDR2: KGHSH, LQKENI. The CDR3 spans 14 residues. The V gene end was trimmed by 1 base and the J gene end by 5 bases; junction bases not matched to a gene: 2. Here the CDR3 DNA reads TGTGCCAGCTCACCACGGGACAGGGGCGACGAGCAGTACTTC. Its translation: CASSPRDRGDEQYF.

The chain is built from TRBV11-2 and TRBJ2-3, with D perhaps matching TRBD2 (5 bases). Trimming left V 5 bases short and J 0 bases short, with 12 bases between. There are 15 residues in the CDR3. The germline V gene encodes CDR1 SGHAT and CDR2 FQNNGV. The CDR3 region is CASSPQRTSTDTQYF. In DNA, the CDR3 is TGTGCCAGCAGCCCCCAGCGGACTAGCACAGATACGCAGTATTTT.

This clonotype has at least ten counts. This chain joins TRBV23-1 and TRBJ1-1; D not resolved. TRBV23-1 is sorted into the ORF group, with uncertain function. The length of the CDR3 is 13 residues. V lost 4 bases, J lost 1 base, and 7 bases lay in between. The CDR3 DNA reads TGCGCCAGCAGTCGGTCCGGGAACACTGAAGCTTTCTTT. Translated, it gives CASSRSGNTEAFF.

The chain combines TRBV5-4 with TRBJ1-1; TRBD1 matches at 8 bases. The CDR3 contains 13 residues. The ends lost 4 bases at V and 8 bases at J; junction bases unmatched: 7. The V gene's germline CDR1 is SGHNT and CDR2 YYREEE (reference sequence). The CDR3 is CASSPAQGAEAFF. The CDR3 region has the DNA TGTGCCAGCAGCCCCGCGCAGGGGGCCGAAGCTTTCTTT.